The clone carrying this TCR beta chain has at least ten counts. The data originate from a study of identical twins. TCRdb redid the calling of the 5' RACE reads with MiXCR, one entry per CDR3 protein. Of about 240,000 distinct CDR3 sequences detected, roughly a tenth appear once; the ten largest clones hold about a tenth. The CDR3 covers 14 residues. CDR1 ENHRY and CDR2 SYGVKD come from the germline V gene. V gave up 4 bases and J gave up 4 bases, with 12 bases separating them. Sample: memory T cells sorted from blood. The source is a man in his fifties in good health. This rearrangement joins TRBV10-3 to TRBJ2-3; D might be TRBD1 (6 bases). CDR3 in amino acids: CAISANRAADTQYF. Here the CDR3 DNA reads TGTGCCATCAGTGCGAACAGGGCGGCAGATACGCAGTATTTT.